This entry is about one T cell receptor (beta chain). As yet, its antigen is unknown. Second-dose recipients at about 4 or about 12 weeks were treated as one pooled group. The sample comes from a study of T cell responses to AZD1222 COVID-19 vaccine. The CDR3 sequence is 14 residues long. V was clipped by 3 bases and J by 3 bases, with 11 bases between them. Germline V gene lookup returns CDR1 MDHEN and CDR2 SYDVKM. The study's findings and limits: Increases in Spike-specific TCR breadth and depth were seen after two AZD1222 doses. Donors were chiefly white British, with a greater number of females, and clonal diversity was perhaps underestimated.

The repertoire was sequenced with immunoSEQ multiplex PCR; TCRdb's copy has only in-frame clones and lacks some. The top ten clones hold 3.5% to 5.5% of a sample with roughly 120,000 clones, approximately 85% of them seen once. This receptor was identified in an adult who received the AZD1222 COVID-19 vaccine. The V and J genes are TRBV28 and TRBJ1-2; D is possibly TRBD1 (5 bases). The source was peripheral blood, collected 28 days after the second AZD1222 dose. In DNA, the CDR3 is TGTGCCAGCAGTTTTCCAGGGTTGGACTATGGCTACACCTTC. Translation: CASSFPGLDYGYTF.